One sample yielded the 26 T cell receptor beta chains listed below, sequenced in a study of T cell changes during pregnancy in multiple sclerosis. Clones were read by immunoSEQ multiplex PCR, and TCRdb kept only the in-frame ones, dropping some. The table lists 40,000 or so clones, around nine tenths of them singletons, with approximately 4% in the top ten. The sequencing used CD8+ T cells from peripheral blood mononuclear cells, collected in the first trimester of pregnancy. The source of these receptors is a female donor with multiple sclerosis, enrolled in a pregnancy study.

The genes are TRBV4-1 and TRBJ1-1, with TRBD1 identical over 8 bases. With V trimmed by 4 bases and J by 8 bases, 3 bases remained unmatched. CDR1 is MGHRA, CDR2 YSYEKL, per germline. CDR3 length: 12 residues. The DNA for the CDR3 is TGCGCCAGCAGCCCACGGACAGGGGAAGCTTTCTTT. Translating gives CASSPRTGEAFF.

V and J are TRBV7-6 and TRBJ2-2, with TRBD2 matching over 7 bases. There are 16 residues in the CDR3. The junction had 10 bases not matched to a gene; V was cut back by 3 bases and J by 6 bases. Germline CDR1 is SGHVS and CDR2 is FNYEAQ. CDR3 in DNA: TGTGCCAGCAGCTTTACCCCATGGGGGGGGGCCGGGGAGCTGTTTTTT. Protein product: CASSFTPWGGAGELFF.

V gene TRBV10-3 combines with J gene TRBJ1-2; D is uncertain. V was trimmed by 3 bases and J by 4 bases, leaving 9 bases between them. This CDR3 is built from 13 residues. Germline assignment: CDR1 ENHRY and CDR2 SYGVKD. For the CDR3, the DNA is TGTGCCATCAGTGACACAGTCCGCTATGGCTACACCTTC. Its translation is CAISDTVRYGYTF.

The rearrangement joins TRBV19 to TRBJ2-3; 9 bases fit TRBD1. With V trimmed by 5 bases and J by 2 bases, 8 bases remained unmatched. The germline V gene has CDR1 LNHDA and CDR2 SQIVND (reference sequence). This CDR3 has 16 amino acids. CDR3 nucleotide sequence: TGTGCCAGTAGTTTCCGACAGGGGGGAATCACAGATACGCAGTATTTT. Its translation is CASSFRQGGITDTQYF.

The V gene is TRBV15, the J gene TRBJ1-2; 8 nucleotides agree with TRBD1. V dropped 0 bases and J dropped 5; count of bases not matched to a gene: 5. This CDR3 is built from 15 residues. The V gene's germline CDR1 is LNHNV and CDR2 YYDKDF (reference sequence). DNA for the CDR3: TGTGCCACCAGCAGAGATGGACAGGGAATATATGGCTACACCTTC. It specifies CATSRDGQGIYGYTF.

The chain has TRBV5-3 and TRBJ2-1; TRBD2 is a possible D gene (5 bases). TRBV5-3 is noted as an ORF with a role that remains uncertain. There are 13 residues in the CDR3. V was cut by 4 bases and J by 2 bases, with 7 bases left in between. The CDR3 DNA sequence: TGTGCCAGAAGCACGGGAACCTACAATGAGCAGTTCTTC. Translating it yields CARSTGTYNEQFF.

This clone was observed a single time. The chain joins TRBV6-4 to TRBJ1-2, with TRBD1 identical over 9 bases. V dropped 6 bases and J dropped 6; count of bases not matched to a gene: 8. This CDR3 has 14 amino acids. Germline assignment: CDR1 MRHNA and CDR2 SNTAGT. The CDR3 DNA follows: TGTGCCAGCAGCGCCGGGACAGGGACCCATGGCTACACCTTC. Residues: CASSAGTGTHGYTF.

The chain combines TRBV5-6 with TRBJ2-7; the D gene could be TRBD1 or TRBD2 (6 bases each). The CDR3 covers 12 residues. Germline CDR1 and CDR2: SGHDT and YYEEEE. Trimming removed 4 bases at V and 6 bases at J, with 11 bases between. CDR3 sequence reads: CASSLGGGEQYF. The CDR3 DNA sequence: TGTGCCAGCAGCCTGGGGGGCGGCGAGCAGTACTTC.

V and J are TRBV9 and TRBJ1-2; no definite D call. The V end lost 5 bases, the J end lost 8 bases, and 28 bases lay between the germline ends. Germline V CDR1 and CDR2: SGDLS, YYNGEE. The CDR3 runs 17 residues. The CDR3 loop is CASRSAVWRPKAWGYTF. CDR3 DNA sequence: TGTGCCAGCAGATCAGCGGTGTGGCGTCCTAAGGCGTGGGGCTACACCTTC.

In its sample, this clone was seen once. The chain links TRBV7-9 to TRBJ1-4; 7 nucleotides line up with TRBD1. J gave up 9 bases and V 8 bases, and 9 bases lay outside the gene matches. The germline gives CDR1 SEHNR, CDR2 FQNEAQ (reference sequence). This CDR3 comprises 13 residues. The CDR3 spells CASAVGTAKKLFF. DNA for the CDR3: TGTGCCAGCGCGGTGGGGACAGCCAAAAAACTGTTTTTT.

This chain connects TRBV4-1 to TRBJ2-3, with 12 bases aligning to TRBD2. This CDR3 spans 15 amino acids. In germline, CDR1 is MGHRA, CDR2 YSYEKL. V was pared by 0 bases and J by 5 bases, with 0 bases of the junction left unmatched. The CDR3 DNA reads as TGCGCCAGCAGCCAAGAACTAGCGGGGGGAGATACGCAGTATTTT. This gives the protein CASSQELAGGDTQYF.

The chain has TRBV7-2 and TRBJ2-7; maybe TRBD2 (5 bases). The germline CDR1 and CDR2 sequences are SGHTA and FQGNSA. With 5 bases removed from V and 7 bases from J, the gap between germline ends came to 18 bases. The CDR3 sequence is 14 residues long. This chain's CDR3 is CASSEGSGSGEQYF. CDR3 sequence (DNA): TGTGCCAGCAGCGAGGGCAGCGGATCGGGGGAGCAGTACTTC.

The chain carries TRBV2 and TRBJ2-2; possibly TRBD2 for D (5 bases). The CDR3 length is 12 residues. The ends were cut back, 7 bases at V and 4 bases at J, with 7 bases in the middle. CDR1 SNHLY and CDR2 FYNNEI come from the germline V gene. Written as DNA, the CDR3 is TGTGCCAGCACTAGCCCCACCGGGGAGCTGTTTTTT. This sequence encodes CASTSPTGELFF. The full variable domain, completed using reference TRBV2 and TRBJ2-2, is EPEVTQTPSHQVTQMGQEVILRCVPISNHLYFYWYRQILGQKVEFLVSFYNNEISEKSEIFDDQFSVERPDGSNFTLKIRSTKLEDSAMYFCASTSPTGELFFGEGSRLTVL.

CDR3 sequence (DNA): TGCGCCAGCAGCCAAATTGGCGGAAACTACGAGCAGTACTTC. As protein: CASSQIGGNYEQYF. The V and J genes are TRBV4-3 and TRBJ2-7; D remains ambiguous. Germline lookup yields CDR1 LGHNA and CDR2 YSLEER. Trimming took off 2 bases at V and 3 bases at J, with 11 bases between the two ends. The CDR3 is 14 residues long.

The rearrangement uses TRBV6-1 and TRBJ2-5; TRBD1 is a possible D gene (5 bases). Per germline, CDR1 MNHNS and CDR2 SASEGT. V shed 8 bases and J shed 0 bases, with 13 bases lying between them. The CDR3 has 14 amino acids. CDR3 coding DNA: TGTGCCAGCTTACTAAACAGGTACCAAGAGACCCAGTACTTC. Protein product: CASLLNRYQETQYF.

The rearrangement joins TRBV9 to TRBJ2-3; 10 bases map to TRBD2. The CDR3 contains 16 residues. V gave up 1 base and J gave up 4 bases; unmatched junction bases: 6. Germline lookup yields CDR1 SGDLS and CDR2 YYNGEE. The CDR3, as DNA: TGTGCCAGCAGCGTACGGCTAGCGGGGGACCCAGATACGCAGTATTTT. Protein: CASSVRLAGDPDTQYF.

CDR3 sequence reads: CASSLSGYSNQPQHF. The CDR3 DNA is TGTGCCAGCAGCTTGTCGGGATATAGCAATCAGCCCCAGCATTTT. This rearrangement joins TRBV5-6 to TRBJ1-5; D gene ambiguous. Germline V gene sequence: CDR1 SGHDT, CDR2 YYEEEE. The germline V and J ends were trimmed by 1 base and 0 bases, with 8 bases remaining between them. The CDR3 totals 15 residues.

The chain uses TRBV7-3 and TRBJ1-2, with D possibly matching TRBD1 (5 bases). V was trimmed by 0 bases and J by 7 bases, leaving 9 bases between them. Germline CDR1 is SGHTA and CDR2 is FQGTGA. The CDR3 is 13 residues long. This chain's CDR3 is CASSLTRRAGYTF. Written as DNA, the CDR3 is TGTGCCAGCAGCTTAACGCGCAGGGCTGGCTACACCTTC.

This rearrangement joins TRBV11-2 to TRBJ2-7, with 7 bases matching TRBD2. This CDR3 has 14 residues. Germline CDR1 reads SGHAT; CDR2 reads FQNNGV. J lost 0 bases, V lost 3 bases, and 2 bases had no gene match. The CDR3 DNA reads TGTGCCAGCAGCTTCCGGGACTACTCCTACGAGCAGTACTTC. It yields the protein CASSFRDYSYEQYF. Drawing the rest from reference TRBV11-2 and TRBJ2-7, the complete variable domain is EAGVAQSPRYKIIEKRQSVAFWCNPISGHATLYWYQQILGQGPKLLIQFQNNGVVDDSQLPKDRFSAERLKGVDSTLKIQPAKLEDSAVYLCASSFRDYSYEQYFGPGTRLTVT.

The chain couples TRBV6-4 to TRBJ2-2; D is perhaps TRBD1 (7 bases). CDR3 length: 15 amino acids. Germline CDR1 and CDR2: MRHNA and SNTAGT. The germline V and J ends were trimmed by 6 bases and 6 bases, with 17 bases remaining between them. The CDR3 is CASSPGAGGPGELFF. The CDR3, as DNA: TGTGCCAGCAGCCCCGGGGCAGGGGGGCCCGGGGAGCTGTTTTTT.

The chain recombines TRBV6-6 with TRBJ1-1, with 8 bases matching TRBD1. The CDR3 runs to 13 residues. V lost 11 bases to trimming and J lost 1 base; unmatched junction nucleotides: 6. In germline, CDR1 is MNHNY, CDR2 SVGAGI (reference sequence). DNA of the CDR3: TGTGCCGAGGGGACAGGAACGAACACTGAAGCTTTCTTT. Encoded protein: CAEGTGTNTEAFF.

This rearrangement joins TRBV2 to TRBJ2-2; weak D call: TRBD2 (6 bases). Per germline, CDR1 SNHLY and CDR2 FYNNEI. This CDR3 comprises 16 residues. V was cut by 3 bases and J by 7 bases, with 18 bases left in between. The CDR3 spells CASSDPQGGLDGELFF. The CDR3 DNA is TGTGCCAGCAGTGATCCCCAGGGAGGCTTGGACGGGGAGCTGTTTTTT.

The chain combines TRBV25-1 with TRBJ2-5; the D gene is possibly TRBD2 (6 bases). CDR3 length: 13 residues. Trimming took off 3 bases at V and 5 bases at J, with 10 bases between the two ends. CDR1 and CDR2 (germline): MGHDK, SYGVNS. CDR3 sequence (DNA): TGTGCCAGCAGTGAGGGAGGAGGGGAGACCCAGTACTTC. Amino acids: CASSEGGGETQYF.

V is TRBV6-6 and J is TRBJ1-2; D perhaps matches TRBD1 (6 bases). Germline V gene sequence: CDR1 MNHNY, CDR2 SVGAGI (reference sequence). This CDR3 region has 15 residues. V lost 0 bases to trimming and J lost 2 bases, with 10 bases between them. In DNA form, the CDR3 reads TGTGCCAGCAGTTACTCAGGACAGCTAAACTATGGCTACACCTTC. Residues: CASSYSGQLNYGYTF.

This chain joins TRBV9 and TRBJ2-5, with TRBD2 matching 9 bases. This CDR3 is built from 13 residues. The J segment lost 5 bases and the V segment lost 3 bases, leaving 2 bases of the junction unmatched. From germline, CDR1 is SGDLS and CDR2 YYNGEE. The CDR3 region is CASSEGLAETQYF. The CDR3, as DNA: TGTGCCAGCAGCGAGGGACTAGCTGAGACCCAGTACTTC.

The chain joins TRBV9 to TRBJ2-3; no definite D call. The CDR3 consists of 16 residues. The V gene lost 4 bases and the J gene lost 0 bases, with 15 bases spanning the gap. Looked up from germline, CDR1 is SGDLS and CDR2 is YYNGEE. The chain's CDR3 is CASSIFLKSSTDTQYF. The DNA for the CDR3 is TGTGCCAGCAGCATATTCTTGAAGAGTAGCACAGATACGCAGTATTTT.